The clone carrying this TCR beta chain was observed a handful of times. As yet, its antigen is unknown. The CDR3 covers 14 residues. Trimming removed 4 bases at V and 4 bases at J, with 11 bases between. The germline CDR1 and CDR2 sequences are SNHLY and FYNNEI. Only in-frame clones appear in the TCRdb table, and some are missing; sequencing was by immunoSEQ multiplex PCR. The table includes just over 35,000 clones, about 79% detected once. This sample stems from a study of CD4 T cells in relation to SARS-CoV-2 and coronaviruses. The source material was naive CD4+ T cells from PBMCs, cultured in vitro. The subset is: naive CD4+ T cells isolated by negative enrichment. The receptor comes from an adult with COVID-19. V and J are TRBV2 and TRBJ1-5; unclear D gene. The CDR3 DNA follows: TGTGCCAGCAGTGTAAATTCCAGAAATCAGCCCCAGCATTTT. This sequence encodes CASSVNSRNQPQHF.